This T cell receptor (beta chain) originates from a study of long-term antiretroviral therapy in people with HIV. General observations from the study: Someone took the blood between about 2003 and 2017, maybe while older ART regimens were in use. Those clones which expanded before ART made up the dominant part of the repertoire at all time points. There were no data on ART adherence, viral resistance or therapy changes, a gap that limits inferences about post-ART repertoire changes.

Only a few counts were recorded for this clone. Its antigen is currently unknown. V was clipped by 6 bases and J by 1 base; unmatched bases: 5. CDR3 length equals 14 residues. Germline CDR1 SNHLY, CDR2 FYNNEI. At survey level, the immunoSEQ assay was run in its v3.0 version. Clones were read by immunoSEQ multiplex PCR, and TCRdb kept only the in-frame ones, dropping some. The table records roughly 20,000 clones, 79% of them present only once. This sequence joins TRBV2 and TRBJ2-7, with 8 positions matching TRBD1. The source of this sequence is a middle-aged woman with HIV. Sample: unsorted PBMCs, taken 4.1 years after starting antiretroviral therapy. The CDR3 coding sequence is TGTGCCAGCAGGAAGGGACAGGATTCCTACGAGCAGTACTTC. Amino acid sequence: CASRKGQDSYEQYF.